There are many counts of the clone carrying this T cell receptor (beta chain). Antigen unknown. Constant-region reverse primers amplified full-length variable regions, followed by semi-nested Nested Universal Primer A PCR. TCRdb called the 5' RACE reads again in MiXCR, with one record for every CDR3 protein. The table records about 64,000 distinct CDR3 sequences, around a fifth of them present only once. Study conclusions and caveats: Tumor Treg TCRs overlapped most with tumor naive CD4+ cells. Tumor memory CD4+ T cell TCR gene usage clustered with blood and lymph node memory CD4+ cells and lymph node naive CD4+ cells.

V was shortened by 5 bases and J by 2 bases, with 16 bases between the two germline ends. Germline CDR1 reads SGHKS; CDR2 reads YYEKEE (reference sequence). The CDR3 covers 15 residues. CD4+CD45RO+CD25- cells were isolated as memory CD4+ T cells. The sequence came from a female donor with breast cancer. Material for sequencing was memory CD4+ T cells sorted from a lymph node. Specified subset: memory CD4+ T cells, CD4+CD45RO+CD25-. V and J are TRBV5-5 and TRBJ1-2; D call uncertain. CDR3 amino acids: CASRGEGALNYGYTF. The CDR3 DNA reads TGTGCCAGCAGGGGAGAGGGTGCCCTGAACTATGGCTACACCTTC.